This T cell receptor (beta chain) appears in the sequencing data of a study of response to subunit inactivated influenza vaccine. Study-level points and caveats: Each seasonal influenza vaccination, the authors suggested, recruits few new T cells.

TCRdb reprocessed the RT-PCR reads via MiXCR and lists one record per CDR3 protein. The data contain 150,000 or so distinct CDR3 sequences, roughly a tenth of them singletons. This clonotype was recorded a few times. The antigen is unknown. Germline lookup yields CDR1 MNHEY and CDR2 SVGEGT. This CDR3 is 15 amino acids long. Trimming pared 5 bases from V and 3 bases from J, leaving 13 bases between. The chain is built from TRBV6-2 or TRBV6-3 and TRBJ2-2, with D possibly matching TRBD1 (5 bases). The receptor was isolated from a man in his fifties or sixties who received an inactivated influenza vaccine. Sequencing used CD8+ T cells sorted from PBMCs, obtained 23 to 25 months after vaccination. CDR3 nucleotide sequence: TGTGCCAGCAGTGAGCAGGGATTTTACACCGGGGAGCTGTTTTTT. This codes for CASSEQGFYTGELFF.